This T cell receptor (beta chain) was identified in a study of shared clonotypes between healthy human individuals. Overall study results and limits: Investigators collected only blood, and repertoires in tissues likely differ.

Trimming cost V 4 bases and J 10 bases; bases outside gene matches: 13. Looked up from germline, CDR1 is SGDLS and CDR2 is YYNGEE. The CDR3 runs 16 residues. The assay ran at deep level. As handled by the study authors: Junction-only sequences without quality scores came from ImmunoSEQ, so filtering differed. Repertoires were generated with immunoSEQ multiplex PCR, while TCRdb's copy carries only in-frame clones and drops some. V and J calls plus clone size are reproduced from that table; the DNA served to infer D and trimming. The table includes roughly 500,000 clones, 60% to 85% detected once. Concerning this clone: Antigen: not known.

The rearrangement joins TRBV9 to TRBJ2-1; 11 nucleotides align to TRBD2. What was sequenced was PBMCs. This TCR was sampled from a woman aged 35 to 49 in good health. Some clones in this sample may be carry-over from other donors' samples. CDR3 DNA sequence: TGTGCCAGCAGCACGCGCGCTAGCGGGAGGTGGGAGGAGCAGTTCTTC. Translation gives CASSTRASGRWEEQFF.